A selection of T cell receptor beta chains follows, all from one sample in a study of T cell responses to AZD1222 COVID-19 vaccine. Generated by immunoSEQ multiplex PCR, the TCRdb table keeps only in-frame clones and is missing some. The sample shows roughly 85,000 clones, around 85% of them seen only once. Sequenced material: peripheral blood, taken on day 0 of AZD1222 vaccination. Receptors were obtained from an adult in good health. The CDR3 runs from the conserved cysteine through the conserved F or W. A D gene is named only where the DNA matches it firmly.

14,TRBV5-1,-,CASSLDGYNSPLHF
14,TRBV6-5,-,CASSYEGWNTEAFF
15,TRBV3-1/TRBV3-2,TRBD1,CASSPGQGETNEQFF
13,TRBV19,-,CATSSTGNEKLFF
11,TRBV7-9,-,CASSLEYEQYF
15,TRBV2,TRBD1,CASSPQGAPGEKLFF
17,TRBV29-1,TRBD1,CSVGGTGKLSYSYEQYF
14,TRBV7-6,TRBD2,CASSSGLAGFEQYF
15,TRBV9,TRBD2,CASSVVLAGRDEQFF
14,TRBV7-8,-,CASSLDNFNYGYTF
13,TRBV6-1,-,CASSEAGGQPQHF
12,TRBV7-9,-,CASSLDWYEQYF
16,TRBV27,-,CASSSSGGPYQETQYF
12,TRBV29-1,TRBD1,CSVAGGRETQYF
18,TRBV15,TRBD1,CATSRGRQGWSYNSPLHF
15,TRBV7-8,-,CASSLSWESNQPQHF
13,TRBV7-9,-,CAGHRDYTDTQYF
14,TRBV19,-,CASSPYTGVDEQYF
16,TRBV19,TRBD1,CASSPPSRTGNNEQFF
18,TRBV28,-,CASTPIPPMRAASTEAFF
13,TRBV19,TRBD1,CASSLRQGETQYF
16,TRBV2,TRBD1,CASSSEWDRVSSPLHF
17,TRBV3-1/TRBV3-2,-,CASSQVRGAEANEKLFF
14,TRBV2,TRBD2,CASSGGSGVETQYF
13,TRBV6-2/TRBV6-3,-,CASSYSTRTEAFF
14,TRBV6-4,-,CASSPGKLNYGYTF
14,TRBV10-1,-,CASSPGQGGTEAFF
14,TRBV3-1/TRBV3-2,-,CASSQSGAATEAFF
17,TRBV5-1,TRBD2,CASSYATSGRATYEQYF
15,TRBV7-8,-,CASSHYGANTGELFF
13,TRBV19,-,CASSIPGNYGYTF
15,TRBV6-6,TRBD1,CASRSRDSLNYGYTF
14,TRBV7-3,TRBD2,CASSLNAGGETQYF
14,TRBV6-5,-,CASSPPGAGSPLHF
14,TRBV5-1,-,CASSLSGGGNTIYF
13,TRBV15,-,CATSRARNTEAFF
15,TRBV27,TRBD1,CASSLSGTGNSPLHF
18,TRBV19,-,CASSIDTGTLMGAGELFF
14,TRBV10-2,TRBD1,CASRQGVGVYEQYF
16,TRBV7-8,TRBD1,CASSFFGTGSYNEQFF
14,TRBV2,-,CASKKGGESYEQYF
14,TRBV7-2,-,CANSLAAIKREQFF
15,TRBV3-1/TRBV3-2,-,CASSLRDVGNTEAFF
15,TRBV30,-,CAWSVGTATNEKLFF
15,TRBV7-3,TRBD1,CASSLLPDRVDGQYF
15,TRBV7-9,-,CASSLGPEGAEKLFF
17,TRBV13,-,CASSTLRPGASTDTQYF